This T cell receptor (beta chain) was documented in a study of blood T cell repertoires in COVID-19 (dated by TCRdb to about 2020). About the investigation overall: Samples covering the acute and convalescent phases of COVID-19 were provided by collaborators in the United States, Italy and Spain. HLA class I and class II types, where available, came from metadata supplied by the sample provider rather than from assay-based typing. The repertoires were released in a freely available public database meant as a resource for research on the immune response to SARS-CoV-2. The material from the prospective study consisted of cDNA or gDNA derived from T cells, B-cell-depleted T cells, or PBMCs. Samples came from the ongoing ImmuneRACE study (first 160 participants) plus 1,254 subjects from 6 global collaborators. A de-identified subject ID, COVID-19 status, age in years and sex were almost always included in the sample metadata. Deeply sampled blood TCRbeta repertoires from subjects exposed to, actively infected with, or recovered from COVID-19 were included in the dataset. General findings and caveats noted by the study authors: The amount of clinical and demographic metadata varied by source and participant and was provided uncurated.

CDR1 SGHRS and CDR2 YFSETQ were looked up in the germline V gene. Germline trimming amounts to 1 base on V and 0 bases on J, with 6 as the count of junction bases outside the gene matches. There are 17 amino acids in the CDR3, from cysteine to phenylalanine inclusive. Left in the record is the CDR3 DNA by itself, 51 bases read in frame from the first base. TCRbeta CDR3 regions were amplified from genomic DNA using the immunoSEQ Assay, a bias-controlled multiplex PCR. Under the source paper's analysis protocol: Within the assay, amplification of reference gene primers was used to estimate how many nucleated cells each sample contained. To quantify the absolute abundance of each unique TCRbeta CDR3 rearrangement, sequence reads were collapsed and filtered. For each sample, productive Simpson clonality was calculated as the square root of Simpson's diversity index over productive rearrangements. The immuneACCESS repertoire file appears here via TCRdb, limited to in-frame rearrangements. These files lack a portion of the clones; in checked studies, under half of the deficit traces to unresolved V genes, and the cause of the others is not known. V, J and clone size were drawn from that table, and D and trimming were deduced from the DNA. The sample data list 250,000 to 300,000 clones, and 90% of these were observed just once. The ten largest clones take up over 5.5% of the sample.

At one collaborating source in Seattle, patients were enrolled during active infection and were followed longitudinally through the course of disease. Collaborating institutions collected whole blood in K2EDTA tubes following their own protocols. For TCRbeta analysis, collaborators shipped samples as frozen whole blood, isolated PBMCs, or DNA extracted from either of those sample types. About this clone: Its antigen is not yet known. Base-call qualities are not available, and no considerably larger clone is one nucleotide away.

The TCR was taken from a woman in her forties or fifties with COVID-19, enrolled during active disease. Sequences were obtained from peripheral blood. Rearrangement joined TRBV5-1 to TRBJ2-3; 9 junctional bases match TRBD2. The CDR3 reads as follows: CASSLSSGTTSTDTQYF. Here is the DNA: TGCGCCAGCAGCTTGTCTAGCGGGACCACTAGCACAGATACGCAGTATTTT.